The rows below give T cell receptor beta chains drawn from one sample of a study of cytomegalovirus exposure and HLA in healthy donors. Method: immunoSEQ multiplex PCR; TCRdb's copy keeps in-frame clones and lacks some. The table shows approximately 110,000 clones, with approximately 80% occurring only once. Sequenced: PBMCs. These receptors all come from a woman younger than 35 in good health and CMV-seropositive. CDR3s include the opening cysteine and the closing phenylalanine or tryptophan. The D gene is left open where the match is weak.

cdr3_aa j_call v_call d_call
CASSLGAGANNEQFF TRBJ2-1 TRBV7-2 TRBD2
CAISDEGEAFF TRBJ1-1 TRBV10-3 NA
CASSLGGLAGVDEQYF NA TRBV5-1 TRBD2
CASSEWGTGGGYTF TRBJ1-2 TRBV2 TRBD1
CASRTPGGSGNTIYF TRBJ1-3 TRBV28 TRBD1
CASSFELLAGGETGELFF TRBJ2-2 TRBV27 TRBD2
CATSRTGTGLRGGYTF TRBJ1-2 TRBV15 TRBD1
CASSEEANPGGNTIYF TRBJ1-3 TRBV6-1 NA
CASSPLIARNTEAFF TRBJ1-1 TRBV27 NA
CASSQTLRGTQETQYF TRBJ2-5 TRBV4-1 NA
CASSRLAASTDTQYF TRBJ2-3 TRBV4-2 NA
CASSRKQRLAGNTIYF TRBJ1-3 TRBV7-9 NA
CASSSGGRGANEQYF TRBJ2-7 TRBV7-2 NA
CASSLESGSDNEQFF TRBJ2-1 TRBV5-1 TRBD2